A single sample gave rise to the 11 T cell receptor beta chains below, sequenced in a study of CD8 T cells in Susac syndrome. The RNA input was roughly 0.45 to 1 ug, and it was reverse transcribed with random hexamers. TCRdb re-derived calls from the immunoSEQ multiplex PCR reads in MiXCR, one entry per CDR3 protein. The sample carries 250,000 or so distinct CDR3 sequences, roughly 95% recorded once. The sequencing sample was made of CD4+ T cells from PBMCs. These receptors were taken from a human donor with multiple sclerosis.

V is TRBV29-1 and J is TRBJ1-2; D gene ambiguous. Trimming shortened V by 6 bases and J by 6 bases, and 17 bases separated the two germline ends. This CDR3 is 13 amino acids long. The germline CDR1 and CDR2 sequences are SQVTM and ANQGSEA. The CDR3 DNA reads TGCAGCGTATCAAATACTGGTGGAAATGGCTACACCTTC. Translating gives CSVSNTGGNGYTF.

This rearrangement joins TRBV20-1 to TRBJ2-5; 9 nucleotides line up with TRBD2. The CDR3 is 16 amino acids. After removal of 5 bases from V and 1 base from J, the junction contained 11 bases not matched to a gene. The germline gives CDR1 DFQATT, CDR2 SNEGSKA (reference sequence). The CDR3 DNA is TGCAGTGCTCTTAGAGGGAGCGGGGGGTTCCAAGAGACCCAGTACTTC. Its translation: CSALRGSGGFQETQYF.

This chain joins TRBV3-1 and TRBJ2-7; D unclear. Deletions cut 4 bases from V and 4 bases from J, with 17 bases between. The CDR3 totals 15 residues. The germline V gene encodes CDR1 LGHDT and CDR2 YNNKEL (reference sequence). Here the CDR3 reads CASSPSLGIEYEQYF. DNA of the CDR3: TGTGCCAGCAGCCCGTCTCTGGGGATCGAATACGAGCAGTACTTC.

CDR3 sequence: CASSRSLMGAWYGYTF. The CDR3 DNA follows: TGTGCCAGCAGCCGATCCTTGATGGGGGCTTGGTATGGCTACACCTTC. The chain links TRBV6-1 to TRBJ1-2; D may be TRBD1 (6 bases). This CDR3 is built from 16 residues. Per germline, CDR1 MNHNS and CDR2 SASEGT. V was pared by 6 bases and J by 5 bases, with 22 bases between.

This rearrangement joins TRBV4-1 to TRBJ2-2, with 10 bases lining up with TRBD2. This CDR3 is 18 amino acids long. The germline V gene encodes CDR1 MGHRA and CDR2 YSYEKL. Unmatched junction bases numbered 9, after V lost 1 base and J lost 4 bases. Here the CDR3 DNA reads TGCGCCAGCAGCCAAGGGGGGCTAGCGGGAGTCGGCACCGGGGAGCTGTTTTTT. It encodes CASSQGGLAGVGTGELFF.

This clonotype occurred a few times. The rearrangement joins TRBV7-2 to TRBJ1-5; unclear D gene. V shed 6 bases and J shed 0 bases, with 3 bases lying between them. The CDR3 loop spans 12 amino acids. In germline, CDR1 is SGHTA, CDR2 FQGNSA. The CDR3 region is CASSHSNQPQHF. The CDR3 DNA reads as TGTGCCAGCAGTCATAGCAATCAGCCCCAGCATTTT.

The rearrangement links TRBV18 to TRBJ1-2; 9 bases line up with TRBD1. Trimming removed 3 bases from V and 8 bases from J; junction bases left unmatched: 10. Germline loops: CDR1 KGHSH, CDR2 LQKENI. This CDR3 has 15 amino acids. The CDR3 sequence: CASSPDSTGGRGYTF. CDR3 coding DNA: TGTGCCAGCTCACCGGACTCGACAGGGGGAAGAGGCTACACCTTC. Variable domain in full (rest from reference TRBV18 and TRBJ1-2): NAGVMQNPRHLVRRRGQEARLRCSPMKGHSHVYWYRQLPEEGLKFMVYLQKENIIDESGMPKERFSAEFPKEGPSILRIQQVVRGDSAAYFCASSPDSTGGRGYTFGSGTRLTVV.

CDR3 bases: TGTGCCACCCTCGGACGGAGTAATGAAAAACTGTTTTTT. Its protein product is CATLGRSNEKLFF. V usage is TRBV19 and J usage is TRBJ1-4, with D uncertain. V gave up 10 bases and J gave up 4 bases, with 13 bases separating them. Germline V gene data show CDR1 as LNHDA and CDR2 as SQIVND (reference sequence). This CDR3 region has 13 residues.

This sequence joins TRBV6-1 and TRBJ2-5, with no clear D. The CDR3 contains 13 residues. Germline-derived CDR1 and CDR2 are MNHNS and SASEGT. V lost 1 base to trimming and J lost 5 bases, with 8 bases between them. The CDR3 loop reads CASSEGLTETQYF. CDR3 nucleotide sequence: TGTGCCAGCAGTGAAGGTCTCACCGAGACCCAGTACTTC.

The chain is built from TRBV3-1 and TRBJ2-1; no clear D gene. The CDR3 totals 16 residues. The V end was cut by 1 base, the J end by 0 bases, with 10 bases between. Germline-derived CDR1 and CDR2 are LGHDT and YNNKEL (reference sequence). The CDR3: CASSQAAWSSYNEQFF. CDR3 DNA: TGTGCCAGCAGCCAAGCGGCATGGAGCTCCTACAATGAGCAGTTCTTC.

The rearrangement uses TRBV18 and TRBJ2-3; 10 nucleotides align to TRBD2. Germline CDR1 reads KGHSH; CDR2 reads LQKENI. V lost 6 bases, J lost 5 bases, and 14 bases stayed unmatched. There are 17 residues in the CDR3. The CDR3 sequence: CASSPGAQRGGQDTQYF. Written as DNA, the CDR3 is TGTGCCAGCTCGCCCGGGGCCCAGCGGGGGGGTCAAGATACGCAGTATTTT.